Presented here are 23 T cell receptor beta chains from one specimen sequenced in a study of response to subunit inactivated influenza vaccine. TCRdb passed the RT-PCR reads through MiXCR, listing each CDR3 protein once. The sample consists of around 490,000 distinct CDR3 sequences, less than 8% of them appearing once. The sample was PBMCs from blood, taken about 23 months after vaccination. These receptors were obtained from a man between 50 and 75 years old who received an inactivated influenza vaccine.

CDR3 in DNA: TGCGCCAGCAGCCAGGACGGACAGACCGGCTCTGGAAACACCATATATTTT. This encodes CASSQDGQTGSGNTIYF. This chain connects TRBV4-3 to TRBJ1-3; possibly TRBD1 for D (6 bases). There are 17 residues in the CDR3. V lost 3 bases and J lost 0, with 15 bases in between. CDR1 and CDR2 (germline): LGHNA, YSLEER.

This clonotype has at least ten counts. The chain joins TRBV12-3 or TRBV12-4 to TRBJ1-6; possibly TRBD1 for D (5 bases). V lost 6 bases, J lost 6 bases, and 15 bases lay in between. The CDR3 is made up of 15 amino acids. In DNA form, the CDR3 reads TGTGCCAGCAGACGAGGCAGGGAGGTTAATTCACCCCTCCACTTT. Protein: CASRRGREVNSPLHF.

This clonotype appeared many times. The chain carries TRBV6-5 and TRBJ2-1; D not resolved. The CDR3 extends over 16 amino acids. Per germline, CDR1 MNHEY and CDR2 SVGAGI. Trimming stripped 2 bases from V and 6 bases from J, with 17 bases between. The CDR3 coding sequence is TGTGCCAGCAGTTACGGAGCAGGCTTCGTGTCCAATGAGCAGTTCTTC. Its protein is CASSYGAGFVSNEQFF.

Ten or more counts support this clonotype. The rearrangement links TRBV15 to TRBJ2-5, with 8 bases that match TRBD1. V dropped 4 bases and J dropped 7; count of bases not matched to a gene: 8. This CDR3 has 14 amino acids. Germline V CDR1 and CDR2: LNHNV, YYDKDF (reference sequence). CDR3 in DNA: TGTGCCACCAGCATAGGACAGGGCTCGGTGACCCAGTACTTC. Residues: CATSIGQGSVTQYF.

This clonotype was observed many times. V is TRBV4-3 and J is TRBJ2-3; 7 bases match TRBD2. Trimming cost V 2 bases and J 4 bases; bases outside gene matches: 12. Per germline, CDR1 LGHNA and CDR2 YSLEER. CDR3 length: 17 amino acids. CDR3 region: CASSQYTLAVRPDTQYF. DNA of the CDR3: TGCGCCAGCAGCCAATACACTCTAGCGGTCCGCCCAGATACGCAGTATTTT.

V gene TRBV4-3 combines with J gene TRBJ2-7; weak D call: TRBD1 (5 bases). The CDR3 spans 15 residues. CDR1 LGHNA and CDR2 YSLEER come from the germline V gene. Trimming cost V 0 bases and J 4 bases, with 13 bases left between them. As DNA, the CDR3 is TGCGCCAGCAGCCAAGAAAGGAGCCAGGGTTACGAGCAGTACTTC. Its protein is CASSQERSQGYEQYF.

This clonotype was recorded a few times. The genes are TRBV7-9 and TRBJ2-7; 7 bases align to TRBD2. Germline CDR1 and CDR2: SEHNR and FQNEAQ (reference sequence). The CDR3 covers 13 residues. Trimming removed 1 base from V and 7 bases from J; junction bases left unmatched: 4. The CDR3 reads CASSLGAGREQYF. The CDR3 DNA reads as TGTGCCAGCAGCTTAGGAGCGGGGCGTGAGCAGTACTTC.

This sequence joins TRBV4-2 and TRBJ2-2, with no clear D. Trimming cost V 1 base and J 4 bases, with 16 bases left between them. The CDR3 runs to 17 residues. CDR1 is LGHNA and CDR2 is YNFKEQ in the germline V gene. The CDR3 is CASSQALGQASTGELFF. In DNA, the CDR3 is TGTGCCAGCAGCCAAGCTTTAGGGCAGGCTAGCACCGGGGAGCTGTTTTTT.

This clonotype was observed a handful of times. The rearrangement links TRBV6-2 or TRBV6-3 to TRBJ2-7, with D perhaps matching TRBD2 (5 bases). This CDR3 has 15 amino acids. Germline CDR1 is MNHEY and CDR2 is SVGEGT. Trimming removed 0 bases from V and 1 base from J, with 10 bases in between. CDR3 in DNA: TGTGCCAGCAGTTACTCGATGGGCGGGTCCTACGAGCAGTACTTC. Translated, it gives CASSYSMGGSYEQYF.

The CDR3 region is CASSFGQGAFGYTF. CDR3 DNA sequence: TGTGCCAGCAGTTTCGGACAGGGGGCTTTCGGCTACACCTTC. This chain uses TRBV28 with TRBJ1-2; 11 positions match TRBD1. This CDR3 region has 14 residues. Germline trimming cut 3 bases from V and 8 bases from J; bases unmatched to any gene: 5. Germline V gene lookup returns CDR1 MDHEN and CDR2 SYDVKM.

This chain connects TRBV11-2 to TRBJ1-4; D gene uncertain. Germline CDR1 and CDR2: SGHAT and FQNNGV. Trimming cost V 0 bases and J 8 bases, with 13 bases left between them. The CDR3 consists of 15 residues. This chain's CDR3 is CASSLDHTIQEKLFF. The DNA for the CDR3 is TGTGCCAGCAGCTTAGATCACACAATCCAGGAAAAACTGTTTTTT.

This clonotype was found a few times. CDR3 protein: CASSWYNEQFF. The CDR3 DNA follows: TGTGCCAGCAGTTGGTATAATGAGCAGTTCTTC. The rearrangement uses TRBV12-3 or TRBV12-4 and TRBJ2-1, with D unclear. CDR3 length: 11 residues. The ends were cut back, 4 bases at V and 7 bases at J, with 5 bases in the middle.

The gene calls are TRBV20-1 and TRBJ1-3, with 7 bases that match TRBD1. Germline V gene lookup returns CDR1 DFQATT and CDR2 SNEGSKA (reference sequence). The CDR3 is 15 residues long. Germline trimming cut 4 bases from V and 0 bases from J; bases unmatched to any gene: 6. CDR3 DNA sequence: TGCAGTGCTAAAACAGGGGCTTACTCTGGAAACACCATATATTTT. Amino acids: CSAKTGAYSGNTIYF.

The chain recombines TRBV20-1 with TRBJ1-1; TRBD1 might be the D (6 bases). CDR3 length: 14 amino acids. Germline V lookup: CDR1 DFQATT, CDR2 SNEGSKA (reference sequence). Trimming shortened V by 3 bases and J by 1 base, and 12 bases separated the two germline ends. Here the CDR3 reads CSARGAGRNTEAFF. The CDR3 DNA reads TGCAGTGCTAGGGGGGCAGGACGGAACACTGAAGCTTTCTTT.

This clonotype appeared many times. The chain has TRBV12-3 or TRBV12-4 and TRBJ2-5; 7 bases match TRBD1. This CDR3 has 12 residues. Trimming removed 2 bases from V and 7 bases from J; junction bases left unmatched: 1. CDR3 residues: CASSLRDRTQYF. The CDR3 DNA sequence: TGTGCCAGCAGTTTAAGGGACAGGACCCAGTACTTC.

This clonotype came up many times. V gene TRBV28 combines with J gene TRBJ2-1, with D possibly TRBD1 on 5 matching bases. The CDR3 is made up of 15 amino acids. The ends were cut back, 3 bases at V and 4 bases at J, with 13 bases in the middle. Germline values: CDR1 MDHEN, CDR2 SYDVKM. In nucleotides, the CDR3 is TGTGCCAGCAGTTTGGGGCTTACGACTTACAATGAGCAGTTCTTC. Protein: CASSLGLTTYNEQFF. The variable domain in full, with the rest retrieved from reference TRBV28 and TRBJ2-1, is DVKVTQSSRYLVKRTGEKVFLECVQDMDHENMFWYRQDPGLGLRLIYFSYDVKMKEKGDIPEGYSVSREKKERFSLILESASTNQTSMYLCASSLGLTTYNEQFFGPGTRLTVL.

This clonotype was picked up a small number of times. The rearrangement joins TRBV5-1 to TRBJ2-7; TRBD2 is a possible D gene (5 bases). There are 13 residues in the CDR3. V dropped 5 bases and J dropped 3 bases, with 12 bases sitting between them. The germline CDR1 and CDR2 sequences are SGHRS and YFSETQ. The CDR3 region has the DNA TGCGCCAGCAGTGAGGGTCCTCGCTACGAGCAGTACTTC. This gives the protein CASSEGPRYEQYF.

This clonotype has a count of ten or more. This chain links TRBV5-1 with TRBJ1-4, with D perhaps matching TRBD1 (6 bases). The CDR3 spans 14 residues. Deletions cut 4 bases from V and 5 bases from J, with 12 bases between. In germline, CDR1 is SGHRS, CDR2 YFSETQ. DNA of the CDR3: TGCGCCAGCAGCAGCGGACAGCAGAATGAAAAACTGTTTTTT. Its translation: CASSSGQQNEKLFF. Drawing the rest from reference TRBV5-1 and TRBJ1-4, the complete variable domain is KAGVTQTPRYLIKTRGQQVTLSCSPISGHRSVSWYQQTPGQGLQFLFEYFSETQRNKGNFPGRFSGRQFSNSRSEMNVSTLELGDSALYLCASSSGQQNEKLFFGSGTQLSVL.

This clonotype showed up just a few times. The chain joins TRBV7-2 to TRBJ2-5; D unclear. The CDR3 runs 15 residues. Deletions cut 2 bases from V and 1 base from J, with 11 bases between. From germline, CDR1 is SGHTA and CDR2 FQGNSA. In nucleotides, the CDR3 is TGTGCCAGCAGCTTAAGCGTTGGCTCCCAAGAGACCCAGTACTTC. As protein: CASSLSVGSQETQYF.

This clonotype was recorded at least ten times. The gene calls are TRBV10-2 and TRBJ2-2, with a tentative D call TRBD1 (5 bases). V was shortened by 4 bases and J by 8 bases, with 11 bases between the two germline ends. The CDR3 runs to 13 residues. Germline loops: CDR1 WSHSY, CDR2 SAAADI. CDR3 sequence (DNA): TGCGCCAGCAGTGGGCTAGGGGCGGGGGAGCTGTTTTTT. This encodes CASSGLGAGELFF.

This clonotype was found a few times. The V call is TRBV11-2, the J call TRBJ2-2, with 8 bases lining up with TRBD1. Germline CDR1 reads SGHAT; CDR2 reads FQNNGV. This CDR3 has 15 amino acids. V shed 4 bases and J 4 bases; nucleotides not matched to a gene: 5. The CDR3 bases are TGTGCCAGCAGCTCGCGGACAGGGACCACCGGGGAGCTGTTTTTT. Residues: CASSSRTGTTGELFF.

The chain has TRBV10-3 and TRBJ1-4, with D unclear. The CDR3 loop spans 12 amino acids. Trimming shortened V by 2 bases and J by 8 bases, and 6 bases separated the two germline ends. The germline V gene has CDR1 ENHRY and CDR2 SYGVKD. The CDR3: CAISELQEKLFF. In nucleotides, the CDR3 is TGTGCCATCAGTGAGCTACAAGAAAAACTGTTTTTT.

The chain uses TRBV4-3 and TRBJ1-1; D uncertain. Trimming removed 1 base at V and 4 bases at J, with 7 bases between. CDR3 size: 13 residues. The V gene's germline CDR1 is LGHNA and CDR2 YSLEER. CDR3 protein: CASSQVPGTEAFF. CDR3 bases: TGCGCCAGCAGCCAAGTCCCTGGCACTGAAGCTTTCTTT.